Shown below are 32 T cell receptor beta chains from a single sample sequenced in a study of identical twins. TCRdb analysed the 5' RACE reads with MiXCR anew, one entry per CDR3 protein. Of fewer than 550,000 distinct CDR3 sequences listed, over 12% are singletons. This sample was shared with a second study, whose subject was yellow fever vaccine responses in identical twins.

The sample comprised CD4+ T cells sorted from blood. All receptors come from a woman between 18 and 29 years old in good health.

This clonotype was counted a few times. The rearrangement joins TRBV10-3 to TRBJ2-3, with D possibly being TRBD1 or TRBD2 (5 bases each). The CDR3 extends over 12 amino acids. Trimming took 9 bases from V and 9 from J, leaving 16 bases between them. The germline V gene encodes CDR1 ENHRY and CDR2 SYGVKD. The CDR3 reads CAIFPGTGTQYF. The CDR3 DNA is TGTGCCATTTTCCCCGGGACGGGGACGCAGTATTTT.

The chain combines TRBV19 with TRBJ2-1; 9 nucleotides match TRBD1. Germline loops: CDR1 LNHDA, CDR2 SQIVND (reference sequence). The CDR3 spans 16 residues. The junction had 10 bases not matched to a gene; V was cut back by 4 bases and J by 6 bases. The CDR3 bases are TGTGCCAGTAGTAAAAGGGGCGGGACAGGGCTCAATGAGCAGTTCTTC. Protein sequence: CASSKRGGTGLNEQFF.

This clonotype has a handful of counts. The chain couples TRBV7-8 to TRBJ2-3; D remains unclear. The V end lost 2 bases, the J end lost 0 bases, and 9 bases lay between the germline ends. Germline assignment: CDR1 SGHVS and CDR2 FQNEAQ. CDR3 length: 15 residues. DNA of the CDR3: TGTGCCAGCAGCTTACAAAGTGTAAGCACAGATACGCAGTATTTT. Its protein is CASSLQSVSTDTQYF.

CDR3 protein: CASSYRLAGVNTGELFF. CDR3 DNA sequence: TGCGCCAGCAGCTACCGACTAGCGGGAGTGAATACCGGGGAGCTGTTTTTT. This rearrangement joins TRBV5-1 to TRBJ2-2, with 12 bases fitting TRBD2. CDR1 and CDR2 from the germline V gene are SGHRS and YFSETQ. This CDR3 contains 17 residues. V shed 3 bases, J shed 5 bases, and the junction held 8 bases outside the gene matches.

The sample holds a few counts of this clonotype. CDR3 sequence: CAITDEAGGVGELFF. Written as DNA, the CDR3 is TGTGCCATCACTGACGAAGCGGGAGGGGTCGGGGAGCTGTTTTTT. The chain carries TRBV10-3 and TRBJ2-2; 10 positions match TRBD2. The junction had 9 bases not matched to a gene; V was cut back by 7 bases and J by 7 bases. CDR3 length: 15 residues. The germline V gene has CDR1 ENHRY and CDR2 SYGVKD.

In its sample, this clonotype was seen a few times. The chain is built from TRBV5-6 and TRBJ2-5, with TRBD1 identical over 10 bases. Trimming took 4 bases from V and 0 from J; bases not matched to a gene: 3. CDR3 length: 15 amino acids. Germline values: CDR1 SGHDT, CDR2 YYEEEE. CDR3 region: CASSGQGEYQETQYF. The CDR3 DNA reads TGTGCCAGCAGCGGACAGGGGGAGTACCAAGAGACCCAGTACTTC. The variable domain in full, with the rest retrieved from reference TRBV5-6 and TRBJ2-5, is DAGVTQSPTHLIKTRGQQVTLRCSPKSGHDTVSWYQQALGQGPQFIFQYYEEEERQRGNFPDRFSGHQFPNYSSELNVNALLLGDSALYLCASSGQGEYQETQYFGPGTRLLVL.

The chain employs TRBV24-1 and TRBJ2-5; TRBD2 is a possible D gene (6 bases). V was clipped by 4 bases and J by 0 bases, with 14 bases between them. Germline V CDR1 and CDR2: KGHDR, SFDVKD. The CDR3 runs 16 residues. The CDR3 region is CATSEGGVAYQETQYF. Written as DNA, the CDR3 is TGTGCCACCAGTGAGGGCGGGGTTGCGTACCAAGAGACCCAGTACTTC.

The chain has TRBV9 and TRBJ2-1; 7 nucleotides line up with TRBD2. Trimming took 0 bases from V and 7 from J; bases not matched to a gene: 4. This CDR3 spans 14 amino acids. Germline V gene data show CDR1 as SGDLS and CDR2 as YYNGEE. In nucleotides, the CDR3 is TGTGCCAGCAGCGTAGACCCAGCGGGAAATGAGCAGTTCTTC. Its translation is CASSVDPAGNEQFF.

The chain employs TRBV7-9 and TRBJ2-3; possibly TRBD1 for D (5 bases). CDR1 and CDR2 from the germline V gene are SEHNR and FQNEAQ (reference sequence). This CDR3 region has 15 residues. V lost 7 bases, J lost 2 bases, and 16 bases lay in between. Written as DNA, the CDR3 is TGTGCCAGCACTAAAAGGGGCCCTTACACAGATACGCAGTATTTT. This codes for CASTKRGPYTDTQYF.

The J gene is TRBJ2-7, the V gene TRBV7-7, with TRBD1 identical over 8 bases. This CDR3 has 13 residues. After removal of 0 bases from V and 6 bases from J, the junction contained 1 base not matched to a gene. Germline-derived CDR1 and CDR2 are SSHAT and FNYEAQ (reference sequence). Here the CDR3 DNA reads TGTGCCAGCAGCTTAGCCGACAGGGGCGAGCAGTACTTC. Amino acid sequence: CASSLADRGEQYF. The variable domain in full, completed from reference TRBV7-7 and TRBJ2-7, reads GAGVSQSPRYKVTKRGQDVTLRCDPISSHATLYWYQQALGQGPEFLTYFNYEAQPDKSGLPSDRFSAERPEGSISTLTIQRTEQRDSAMYRCASSLADRGEQYFGPGTRLTVT.

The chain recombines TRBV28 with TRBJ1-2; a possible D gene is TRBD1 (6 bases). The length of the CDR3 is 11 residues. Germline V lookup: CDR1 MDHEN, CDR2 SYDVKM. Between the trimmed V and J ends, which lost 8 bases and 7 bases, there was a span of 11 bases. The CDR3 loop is CASGGGGGYTF. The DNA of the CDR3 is TGTGCCAGCGGAGGAGGGGGTGGCTACACCTTC.

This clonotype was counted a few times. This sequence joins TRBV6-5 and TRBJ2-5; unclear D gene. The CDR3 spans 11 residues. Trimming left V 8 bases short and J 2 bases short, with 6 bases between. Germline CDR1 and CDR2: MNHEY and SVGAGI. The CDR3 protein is CASEAQETQYF. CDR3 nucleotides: TGTGCCAGCGAGGCACAAGAGACCCAGTACTTC.

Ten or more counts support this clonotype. CDR3 in amino acids: CASSLTGGANQPQHF. The DNA of the CDR3 is TGTGCCAGCAGTTTGACAGGGGGGGCCAATCAGCCCCAGCATTTT. The V gene is TRBV12-3 or TRBV12-4, the J gene TRBJ1-5, with 9 bases aligning to TRBD1. Trimming cost V 3 bases and J 3 bases; bases outside gene matches: 3. The CDR3 length is 15 residues.

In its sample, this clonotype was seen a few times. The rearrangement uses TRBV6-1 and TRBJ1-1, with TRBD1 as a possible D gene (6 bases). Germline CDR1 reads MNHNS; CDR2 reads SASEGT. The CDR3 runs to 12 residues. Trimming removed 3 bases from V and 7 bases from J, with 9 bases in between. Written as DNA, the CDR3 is TGTGCCAGCAGTGAGGGGGGGCGTGAAGCTTTCTTT. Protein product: CASSEGGREAFF.

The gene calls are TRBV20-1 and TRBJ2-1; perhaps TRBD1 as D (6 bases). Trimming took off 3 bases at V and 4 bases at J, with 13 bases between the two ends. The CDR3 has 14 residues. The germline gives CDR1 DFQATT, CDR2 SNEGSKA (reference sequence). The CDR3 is CSARNRVQYNEQFF. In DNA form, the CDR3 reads TGCAGTGCTAGGAACAGGGTGCAATACAATGAGCAGTTCTTC.

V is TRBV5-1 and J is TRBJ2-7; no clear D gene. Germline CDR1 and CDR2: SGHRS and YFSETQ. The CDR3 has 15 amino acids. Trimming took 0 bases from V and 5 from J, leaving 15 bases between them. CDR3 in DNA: TGCGCCAGCAGCTTGGAAGGGCCTGGTCACGACGAGCAGTACGTC. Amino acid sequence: CASSLEGPGHDEQYV.

This chain's CDR3 is CASSYQGALNTEAFF. In nucleotides, the CDR3 is TGTGCCAGCAGTTACCAAGGGGCCCTGAACACTGAAGCTTTCTTT. The V gene is TRBV6-5, the J gene TRBJ1-1, with a possible D match to TRBD1 (5 bases). V was pared by 2 bases and J by 0 bases, with 10 bases between. CDR1 is MNHEY, CDR2 SVGAGI, per germline. There are 15 residues in the CDR3.

The CDR3 sequence: CASSLGQVGGYTF. The CDR3 nucleotides are TGTGCCAGCAGCCTCGGACAGGTCGGGGGCTACACCTTC. The chain carries TRBV12-3 or TRBV12-4 and TRBJ1-2, with TRBD1 matching over 7 bases. With V trimmed by 6 bases and J by 8 bases, 9 bases remained unmatched. This CDR3 comprises 13 residues.

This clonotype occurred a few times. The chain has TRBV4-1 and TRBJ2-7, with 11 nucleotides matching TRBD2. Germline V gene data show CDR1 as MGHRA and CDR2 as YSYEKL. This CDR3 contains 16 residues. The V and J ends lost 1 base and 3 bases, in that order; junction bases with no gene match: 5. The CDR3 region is CASSQGPSGRNYEQYF. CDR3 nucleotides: TGCGCCAGCAGCCAAGGCCCTAGCGGGAGGAACTACGAGCAGTACTTC.

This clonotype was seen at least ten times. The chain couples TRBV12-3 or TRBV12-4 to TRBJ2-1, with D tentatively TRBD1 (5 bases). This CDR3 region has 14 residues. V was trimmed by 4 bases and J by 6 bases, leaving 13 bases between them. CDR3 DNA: TGTGCCAGCAGTTCACAGGCTATCTCCAATGAGCAGTTCTTC. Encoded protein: CASSSQAISNEQFF.

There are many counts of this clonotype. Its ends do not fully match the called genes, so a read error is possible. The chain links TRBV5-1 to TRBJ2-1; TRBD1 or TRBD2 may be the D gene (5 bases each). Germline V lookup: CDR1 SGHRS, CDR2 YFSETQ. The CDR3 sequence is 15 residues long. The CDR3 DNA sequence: TGTGCCAGCAGTTTAGAGGGGAGCTCCTACAATGAGCAGTTCTTC. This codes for CASSLEGSSYNEQFF.

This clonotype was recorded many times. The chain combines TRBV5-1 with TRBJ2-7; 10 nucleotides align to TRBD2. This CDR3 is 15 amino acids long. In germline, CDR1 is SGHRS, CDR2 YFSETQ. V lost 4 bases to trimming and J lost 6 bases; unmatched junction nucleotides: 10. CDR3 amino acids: CASSISAGGLGEQYF. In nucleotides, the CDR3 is TGCGCCAGCAGCATTTCAGCGGGAGGGCTCGGCGAGCAGTACTTC.

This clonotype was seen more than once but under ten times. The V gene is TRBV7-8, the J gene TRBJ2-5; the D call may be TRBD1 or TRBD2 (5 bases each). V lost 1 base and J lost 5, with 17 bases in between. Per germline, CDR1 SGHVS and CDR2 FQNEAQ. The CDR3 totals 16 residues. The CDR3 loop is CASSLGWGTGRETQYF. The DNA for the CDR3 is TGTGCCAGCAGCTTAGGATGGGGTACGGGGCGTGAGACCCAGTACTTC.

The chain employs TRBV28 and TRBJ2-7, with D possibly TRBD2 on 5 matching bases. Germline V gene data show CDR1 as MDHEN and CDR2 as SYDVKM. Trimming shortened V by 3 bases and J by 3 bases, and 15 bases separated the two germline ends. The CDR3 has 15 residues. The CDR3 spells CASSLISLVLYEQYF. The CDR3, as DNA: TGTGCCAGCAGTTTGATCTCACTAGTGCTCTACGAGCAGTACTTC.

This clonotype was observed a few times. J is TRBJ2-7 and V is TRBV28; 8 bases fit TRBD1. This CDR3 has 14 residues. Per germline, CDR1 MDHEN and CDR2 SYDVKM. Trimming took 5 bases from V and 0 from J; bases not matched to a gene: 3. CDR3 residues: CASSGQGFSYEQYV. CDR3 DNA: TGTGCCAGCAGTGGACAGGGATTCTCCTACGAGCAGTACGTC.

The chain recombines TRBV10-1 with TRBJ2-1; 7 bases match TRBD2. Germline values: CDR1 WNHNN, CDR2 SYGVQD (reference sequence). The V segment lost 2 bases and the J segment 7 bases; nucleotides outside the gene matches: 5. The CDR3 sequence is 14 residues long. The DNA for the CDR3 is TGCGCCAGCAGTGAGAATCTGGGGGGGAATGAGCAGTTCTTC. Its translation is CASSENLGGNEQFF.

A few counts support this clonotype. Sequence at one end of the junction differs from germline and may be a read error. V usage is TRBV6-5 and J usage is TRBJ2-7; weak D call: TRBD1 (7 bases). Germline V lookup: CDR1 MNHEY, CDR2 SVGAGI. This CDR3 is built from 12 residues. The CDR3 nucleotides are TGTGCCAGCAGTAACTACCTGACAGGGAGGTTCTTC. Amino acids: CASSNYLTGRFF.

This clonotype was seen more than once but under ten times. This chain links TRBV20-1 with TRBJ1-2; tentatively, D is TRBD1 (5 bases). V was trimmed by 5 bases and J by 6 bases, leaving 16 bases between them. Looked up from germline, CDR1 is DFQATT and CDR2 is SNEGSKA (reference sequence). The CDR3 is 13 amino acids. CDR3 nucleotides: TGCAGTGCTCCCCGCGCAGGGCTCCATGGCTACACCTTC. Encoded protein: CSAPRAGLHGYTF.

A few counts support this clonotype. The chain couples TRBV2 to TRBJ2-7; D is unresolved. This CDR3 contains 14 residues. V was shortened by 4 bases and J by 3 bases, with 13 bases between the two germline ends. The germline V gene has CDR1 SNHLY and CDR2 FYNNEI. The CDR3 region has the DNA TGTGCCAGCAGTGGTTCGCTTTTATTCTACGAGCAGTACTTC. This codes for CASSGSLLFYEQYF.

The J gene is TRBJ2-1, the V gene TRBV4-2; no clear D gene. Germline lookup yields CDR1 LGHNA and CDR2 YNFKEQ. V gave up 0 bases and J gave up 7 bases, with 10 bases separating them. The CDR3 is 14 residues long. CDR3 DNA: TGTGCCAGCAGCCAAGATCTCTTGGGGAATGAGCAGTTCTTC. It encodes CASSQDLLGNEQFF.

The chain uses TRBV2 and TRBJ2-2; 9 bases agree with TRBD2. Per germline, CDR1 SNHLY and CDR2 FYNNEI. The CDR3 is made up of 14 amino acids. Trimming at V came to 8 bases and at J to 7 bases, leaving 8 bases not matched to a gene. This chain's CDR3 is CASSSGGQSGELFF. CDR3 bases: TGTGCCAGCTCGAGCGGGGGGCAAAGCGGGGAGCTGTTTTTT.

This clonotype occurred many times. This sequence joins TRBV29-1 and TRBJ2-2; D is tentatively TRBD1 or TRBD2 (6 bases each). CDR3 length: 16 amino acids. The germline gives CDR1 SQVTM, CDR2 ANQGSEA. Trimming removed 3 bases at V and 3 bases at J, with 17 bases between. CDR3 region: CSVEEGGLRDTGELFF. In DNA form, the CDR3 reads TGCAGCGTTGAGGAGGGGGGCCTCCGGGACACCGGGGAGCTGTTTTTT.